The following is a T cell receptor beta chain sequence with its context. The sample originates from a study of T cell changes during pregnancy in multiple sclerosis. Profiled with immunoSEQ multiplex PCR; TCRdb holds only in-frame clones, not every one. There are approximately 51,000 clones in the sample; roughly 90% occur only once, and less than 0.65% lies in the top ten. V shed 3 bases, J shed 2 bases, and the junction held 11 bases outside the gene matches. Germline lookup yields CDR1 MDHEN and CDR2 SYDVKM. The CDR3 contains 18 residues. The chain employs TRBV28 and TRBJ2-3, with 10 positions matching TRBD2. This material consisted of CD4+ T cells from peripheral blood mononuclear cells, taken after pregnancy. The TCR sequence derives from a female donor with multiple sclerosis, enrolled in a pregnancy study. In DNA form, the CDR3 reads TGTGCCAGCAGTTTCAATCTAGCGGGAGAGTTTACCACAGATACGCAGTATTTT. This codes for CASSFNLAGEFTTDTQYF.